This T cell receptor (beta chain) appears in the sequencing data of a study of Graves' ophthalmopathy and Graves' hyperthyroidism. In this cohort, patients with other autoimmune diseases, uncontrolled infections, pregnancy or lactation were excluded. Regarding the study as a whole: Blood repertoires reportedly contained most expanded thyroid clonotypes above 0.001 frequency. Both a roughly 66% sensitivity and a 72.22% specificity characterized the model's predictions of ophthalmopathy progression.

Note on this clonotype: Its target is unknown.

Germline CDR1 reads SNHLY; CDR2 reads FYNNEI. The CDR3 sequence is 13 residues long. The V gene lost 4 bases and the J gene lost 4 bases, with 10 bases spanning the gap. Amplified material comprised TCR beta CDR3 regions derived from RNA transcripts. An initial RT-PCR round employing HTBI primers preceded a second-round multiplex PCR. TCRdb reanalysed the multiplex PCR reads using MiXCR and keeps one entry per CDR3 protein. Of around 400,000 distinct CDR3 sequences in the sample, roughly 21% were seen once. The material sequenced was peripheral blood. V usage is TRBV2 and J usage is TRBJ2-5; D possibly corresponds to TRBD2 (5 bases). The clonotype was recovered from a woman between 18 and 29 years old with stable Graves' hyperthyroidism. The CDR3 loop is CASSVVAGETQYF. DNA of the CDR3: TGTGCCAGCAGTGTAGTGGCGGGAGAGACCCAGTACTTC. Combining the CDR3 with reference TRBV2 and TRBJ2-5 gives the whole variable domain EPEVTQTPSHQVTQMGQEVILRCVPISNHLYFYWYRQILGQKVEFLVSFYNNEISEKSEIFDDQFSVERPDGSNFTLKIRSTKLEDSAMYFCASSVVAGETQYFGPGTRLLVL.